Listed below are T cell receptor beta chains from one sample, sequenced in a study of shared clonotypes between healthy human individuals. The method was immunoSEQ multiplex PCR; TCRdb's version includes in-frame clones alone and lacks a portion of them. The sample holds over 950,000 clones, 70% to 85% seen once. Sequencing was performed on memory CD4+ T cells from PBMCs. The receptors shown here come from a man between 18 and 35 years old in good health. Some clones in this sample may be carry-over from other donors' samples. The CDR3 runs from the conserved cysteine through the conserved F or W. Each record gives: J gene, clone size, V gene, CDR3 length, CDR3 protein. Clone size, where shown, is once, few, many, or a class for clones that have expanded.

j_gene: TRBJ1-1
abundance: .
v_gene: TRBV9
len: 15
CDR3aa: CASSLTDSPGFEAFF

j_gene: TRBJ2-3
abundance: .
v_gene: TRBV7-2
len: 13
CDR3aa: CASSLKGGGTQYF

j_gene: TRBJ2-7
abundance: .
v_gene: TRBV7-2
len: 14
CDR3aa: CASSVQGGSYEQYF

j_gene: TRBJ2-1
abundance: .
v_gene: TRBV7-2
len: 19
CDR3aa: CASSLAQGSGRATYNEQFF

j_gene: TRBJ1-5
abundance: .
v_gene: TRBV28
len: 18
CDR3aa: CASSPRTGNRYSNQPQHF

j_gene: TRBJ1-2
abundance: .
v_gene: TRBV7-2
len: 14
CDR3aa: CASSLGSSNYGYTF

j_gene: TRBJ2-1
abundance: .
v_gene: TRBV5-1
len: 14
CDR3aa: CASSYEGVRNEQFF

j_gene: TRBJ2-2
abundance: few
v_gene: TRBV7-2
len: 16
CDR3aa: CASSPVGGRALGELFF

j_gene: TRBJ2-7
abundance: .
v_gene: TRBV6-6
len: 13
CDR3aa: CASSLRVGYEQYF

j_gene: TRBJ1-2
abundance: .
v_gene: TRBV10-3
len: 14
CDR3aa: CAISVGQGNYGYTF

j_gene: TRBJ2-7
abundance: .
v_gene: TRBV28
len: 12
CDR3aa: CASSVTNYEQYF

j_gene: TRBJ1-1
abundance: .
v_gene: TRBV18
len: 17
CDR3aa: CASSPRTGTTQNTEAFF

j_gene: TRBJ2-5
abundance: .
v_gene: TRBV2
len: 15
CDR3aa: CASSKISGAQETQYF

j_gene: TRBJ1-1
abundance: .
v_gene: TRBV30
len: 15
CDR3aa: CAWSPKTVSNTEAFF

j_gene: TRBJ2-7
abundance: .
v_gene: TRBV5-4
len: 14
CDR3aa: CASSQPQSGLAVYF

j_gene: TRBJ1-2
abundance: .
v_gene: TRBV5-4
len: 14
CDR3aa: CASSFWGAAHGYTF

j_gene: TRBJ2-7
abundance: once
v_gene: TRBV20-1
len: 11
CDR3aa: CSASGTLEQYF

j_gene: TRBJ1-3
abundance: once
v_gene: TRBV10-3
len: 16
CDR3aa: CAISDQGTNSGNTIYF

j_gene: TRBJ2-2
abundance: once
v_gene: TRBV5-1
len: 15
CDR3aa: CASSRGGANTGELFF

j_gene: TRBJ2-1
abundance: .
v_gene: TRBV5-1
len: 13
CDR3aa: CASSFDYYNEQFF

j_gene: TRBJ1-1
abundance: once
v_gene: TRBV18
len: 18
CDR3aa: CASSPNEGPVVRNTEAFF

j_gene: TRBJ1-1
abundance: .
v_gene: TRBV7-2
len: 16
CDR3aa: CASSPLGTKMNTEAFF

j_gene: TRBJ2-7
abundance: .
v_gene: TRBV28
len: 15
CDR3aa: CASSSLSGASYEQYF

j_gene: TRBJ2-7
abundance: once
v_gene: TRBV11-1
len: 14
CDR3aa: CASSFPGQSYEQYF

j_gene: TRBJ2-7
abundance: .
v_gene: TRBV20-1
len: 11
CDR3aa: CSAKTGREQYF

j_gene: TRBJ2-1
abundance: .
v_gene: TRBV5-1
len: 15
CDR3aa: CASSLAGGNYNEQFF

j_gene: TRBJ2-5
abundance: .
v_gene: TRBV7-9
len: 15
CDR3aa: CASSETGTSQETQYF

j_gene: TRBJ2-3
abundance: few
v_gene: TRBV18
len: 15
CDR3aa: CASSPNSIRTDTQYF

j_gene: TRBJ2-1
abundance: .
v_gene: TRBV7-9
len: 14
CDR3aa: CASSLAGVVQEQFF

j_gene: TRBJ2-1
abundance: .
v_gene: TRBV28
len: 16
CDR3aa: CASRQHGAYSYNEQFF

j_gene: TRBJ1-1
abundance: .
v_gene: TRBV27
len: 13
CDR3aa: CASSSPGQVEAFF

j_gene: TRBJ1-2
abundance: .
v_gene: TRBV15
len: 15
CDR3aa: CATSRGLDRGYGYTF

j_gene: TRBJ1-2
abundance: .
v_gene: TRBV4-2
len: 15
CDR3aa: CASSIGTGGNYGYTF

j_gene: TRBJ1-1
abundance: .
v_gene: TRBV6-5
len: 15
CDR3aa: CASSRTGGADTEAFF

j_gene: TRBJ1-1
abundance: many
v_gene: TRBV10-3
len: 14
CDR3aa: CAISSDRGSTEAFF

j_gene: TRBJ1-3
abundance: .
v_gene: TRBV4-1
len: 14
CDR3aa: CASADTYSGNTIYF

j_gene: TRBJ2-7
abundance: .
v_gene: TRBV7-2
len: 11
CDR3aa: CASSTYYEQYF

j_gene: TRBJ2-7
abundance: .
v_gene: TRBV27
len: 14
CDR3aa: CASRGSGRPGAEYF

j_gene: TRBJ2-7
abundance: .
v_gene: TRBV19
len: 16
CDR3aa: CASSTEYGTALYEQYF

j_gene: TRBJ2-2
abundance: .
v_gene: TRBV9
len: 15
CDR3aa: CASSLNTGLTGELFF

j_gene: .
abundance: .
v_gene: TRBV28
len: 13
CDR3aa: CASSPGTGGEQYF

j_gene: TRBJ2-1
abundance: .
v_gene: TRBV18
len: 16
CDR3aa: CASSQLGISSYNEQFF

j_gene: TRBJ1-1
abundance: once
v_gene: TRBV5-6
len: 14
CDR3aa: CASSLDRGITEAFF

j_gene: TRBJ2-1
abundance: .
v_gene: TRBV5-1
len: 15
CDR3aa: CASSLAGDSYNEQFF

j_gene: TRBJ1-1
abundance: few
v_gene: TRBV5-1
len: 14
CDR3aa: CASSLQGSNTEAFF